Here is one T cell receptor (beta chain) with its context. Germline-derived CDR1 and CDR2 are SEHNR and FQNEAQ (reference sequence). V was trimmed by 2 bases and J by 3 bases, leaving 7 bases between them. This CDR3 spans 14 amino acids. The data were taken from a study of OX40 agonist ivuxolimab in advanced cancers. Study-level background: Each dose-escalation patient presented with hepatocellular carcinoma, melanoma, renal cell or head and neck cancer. Partial responses were observed in three patients, of whom one had hepatocellular carcinoma and two had cutaneous melanoma.

Data came from immunoSEQ multiplex PCR; TCRdb stores just in-frame clones and leaves some out. In the table there are 70,000 to 95,000 clones, approximately 90% of which are singletons. The sequencing here drew on CD4+ or CD8+ T cells sorted from blood, taken in a trial of the OX40 agonist ivuxolimab. The receptor was derived from an adult with an advanced solid tumor such as melanoma, head and neck, liver or kidney cancer. V and J are TRBV7-9 and TRBJ2-2; a weak D match, TRBD1 (6 bases). This chain's CDR3 is CASSLQGYTGELFF. The CDR3 coding sequence is TGTGCCAGCAGCTTACAGGGGTACACCGGGGAGCTGTTTTTT. The variable domain in full, with the rest retrieved from reference TRBV7-9 and TRBJ2-2, is DTGVSQNPRHKITKRGQNVTFRCDPISEHNRLYWYRQTLGQGPEFLTYFQNEAQLEKSRLLSDRFSAERPKGSFSTLEIQRTEQGDSAMYLCASSLQGYTGELFFGEGSRLTVL.